This TCR beta chain was recovered during a study of blood T cells in healthy people across ages. Alongside a J-beta primer mix, a sample-barcoded 5' primer served in a second PCR lasting about 6 to 11 cycles. TCRdb analysed the 5' RACE reads with MiXCR anew, one entry per CDR3 protein. The sample yields 780,000 or so distinct CDR3 sequences, more than 55% seen once. CDR1 MGHDK and CDR2 SYGVNS come from the germline V gene. Trimming removed 6 bases at V and 5 bases at J, with 12 bases between. The CDR3 contains 13 residues. Sequencing input: blood. The V call is TRBV25-1, the J call TRBJ2-3; a possible D gene is TRBD1 (5 bases). This TCR derives from a man aged 35-49 years in good health. The CDR3 protein is CASRRQRVDTQYF. CDR3 nucleotide sequence: TGTGCCAGCAGGAGACAGCGAGTAGATACGCAGTATTTT.